These 9 T cell receptor beta chains were sequenced from one sample in a study of blood T cell repertoires in COVID-19. Assay used: immunoSEQ multiplex PCR; TCRdb lists only in-frame clones, some missing. In the table there are over 200,000 clones, more than 85% of which are singletons. The sequenced material came from peripheral blood. The receptors shown here come from a person aged 18 to 35 with COVID-19, enrolled during active disease.

The V gene is TRBV6-5, the J gene TRBJ1-2, with D hard to call. The germline CDR1 and CDR2 sequences are MNHEY and SVGAGI. This CDR3 region has 13 residues. The V end was cut by 7 bases, the J end by 5 bases, with 14 bases between. The CDR3 spells CASTVRPDYGYTF. The CDR3, as DNA: TGTGCCAGCACCGTGAGGCCAGATTATGGCTACACCTTC.

The chain joins TRBV7-8 to TRBJ2-1, with TRBD2 matching over 9 bases. This CDR3 contains 15 residues. Per germline, CDR1 SGHVS and CDR2 FQNEAQ. The V and J ends lost 6 bases and 5 bases, in that order; junction bases with no gene match: 8. The CDR3 is CASSWTSALNNEQFF. The CDR3 nucleotides read TGTGCCAGCAGTTGGACTAGCGCCCTAAACAATGAGCAGTTCTTC.

In its sample, this clone was seen once. This chain joins TRBV7-9 and TRBJ2-5; D perhaps matches TRBD2 (7 bases). CDR1 is SEHNR, CDR2 FQNEAQ, per germline (reference sequence). V lost 1 base and J 4 bases, leaving 16 bases between the germline ends. This CDR3 comprises 16 residues. As DNA, the CDR3 is TGTGCCAGCAGCTTAGGGGAGGGGGTTTTTCGAGAGACCCAGTACTTC. Protein: CASSLGEGVFRETQYF.

V and J are TRBV7-2 and TRBJ2-7; 7 bases line up with TRBD1. Germline V CDR1 and CDR2: SGHTA, FQGNSA. The junction had 6 bases not matched to a gene; V was cut back by 7 bases and J by 3 bases. The CDR3 spans 13 residues. The chain's CDR3 is CASTLDRVYEQYF. CDR3 DNA sequence: TGTGCCAGCACACTCGACAGGGTCTACGAGCAGTACTTC.

V gene TRBV6-5 combines with J gene TRBJ1-1; perhaps TRBD1 as D (5 bases). V lost 5 bases to trimming and J lost 3 bases, with 10 bases between them. This CDR3 is 13 amino acids long. In germline, CDR1 is MNHEY, CDR2 SVGAGI. The CDR3 region has the DNA TGTGCCAGCAGTCAGCAGGGTGACACTGAAGCTTTCTTT. Translated, it gives CASSQQGDTEAFF.

The chain is built from TRBV6-1 and TRBJ1-2, with 7 positions matching TRBD1. The CDR3 spans 15 residues. The V gene end was trimmed by 3 bases and the J gene end by 4 bases; junction bases not matched to a gene: 8. Germline V CDR1 and CDR2: MNHNS, SASEGT. The chain's CDR3 is CASSDPTGWSYGYTF. In nucleotides, the CDR3 is TGTGCCAGCAGTGATCCGACAGGGTGGAGCTATGGCTACACCTTC.

The V call is TRBV30, the J call TRBJ2-1; D is possibly TRBD1 (6 bases). V was shortened by 3 bases and J by 7 bases, with 10 bases between the two germline ends. Per germline, CDR1 GTSNPN and CDR2 SVGIG (reference sequence). The CDR3 consists of 12 residues. CDR3 sequence: CAWSLQGNEQFF. The CDR3 nucleotides read TGTGCCTGGAGCCTACAGGGAAATGAGCAGTTCTTC.

The chain employs TRBV10-3 and TRBJ1-5, with a weak D call TRBD1 (6 bases). Germline values: CDR1 ENHRY, CDR2 SYGVKD. Trimming removed 5 bases from V and 2 bases from J, with 13 bases in between. The CDR3 spans 15 residues. CDR3 bases: TGTGCCATCAGTCCAGGGGCGGATGGCAATCAGCCCCAGCATTTT. This sequence encodes CAISPGADGNQPQHF.

There are a few counts of this clone. The chain combines TRBV19 with TRBJ1-1, with TRBD1 as a possible D gene (5 bases). Germline CDR1 reads LNHDA; CDR2 reads SQIVND (reference sequence). Trimming took 3 bases from V and 0 from J, leaving 8 bases between them. There are 14 residues in the CDR3. DNA of the CDR3: TGTGCCAGTAGTATCACAGGAGTGAACACTGAAGCTTTCTTT. It translates to CASSITGVNTEAFF.